This TCR beta chain was observed in a study of response to subunit inactivated influenza vaccine. This clonotype has only a few counts. Its antigen is not known. Study-level points and caveats: Each seasonal flu vaccination may recruit only limited new T cells, authors suggested.

Via MiXCR, TCRdb re-called the RT-PCR reads, giving one row per CDR3 protein. The data show about 830,000 distinct CDR3 sequences, 15% to 20% seen once. The CDR3 sequence is 14 residues long. Trimming removed 1 base from V and 6 bases from J, with 13 bases in between. Germline V lookup: CDR1 SQVTM, CDR2 ANQGSEA. The receptor was isolated from a man in his forties or fifties who received an inactivated influenza vaccine. This chain joins TRBV29-1 and TRBJ1-5, with D possibly being TRBD1 (5 bases). The starting material was PBMCs from blood, obtained 5 days after vaccination. CDR3 sequence: CSVEVGGVGQPQHF. For the CDR3, the DNA is TGCAGCGTTGAAGTCGGGGGTGTGGGTCAGCCCCAGCATTTT.